These T cell receptor beta chains were read from a single sample in a study of regulatory T cells in long-lasting Graves disease. TCRdb reanalysed the multiplex PCR reads using MiXCR and keeps one entry per CDR3 protein. Of roughly 430,000 distinct CDR3 sequences listed, about 21% were seen once; the top ten hold 13% to 15%. Sample: peripheral blood mononuclear cells (PBMCs), taken when the disease was refractory, from a patient treated with antithyroid drugs. The receptors stem from a female donor with Graves disease. CDR3s include the opening cysteine and the closing phenylalanine or tryptophan. A D gene is named only where the DNA matches it firmly. Only some rows state a clone size, as once, few, many or a class for expanded clones.

many - TRBJ1-2 TRBV27 TGTGCCAGCAGTTTATCGGTTGGTACTAACTATGGCTACACCTTC CASSLSVGTNYGYTF
few - TRBJ2-5 TRBV6-1 TGTGCCAGCAGTGTCGGCAGGACTTCTGCTGAGACCCAGTACTTC CASSVGRTSAETQYF
many - TRBJ2-2 TRBV12-3/TRBV12-4 TGTGCCAGCAGTTTACAAAGTGGCACCGGGGAGCTGTTTTTT CASSLQSGTGELFF
many - TRBJ2-5 TRBV13 TGTGCCAGCAGCCCCCAGGGAAAAGGAGAGACCCAGTACTTC CASSPQGKGETQYF
- TRBD2 TRBJ2-2 TRBV6-5 TGTGCCAGCAGTTCAAAGGGACTAGCGGTTTACGGGGAGCTGTTTTTT CASSSKGLAVYGELFF
many - TRBJ2-2 TRBV12-3/TRBV12-4 TGTGCCAGCAGTTTAGGGCTAGCAGTTAACACCGGGGAGCTGTTTTTT CASSLGLAVNTGELFF
many TRBD1 TRBJ2-7 TRBV3-1 TGTGCCAGCAGCCCAACCGGGACAGGGTTCTCCTACGAGCAGTACTTC CASSPTGTGFSYEQYF
few - TRBJ2-2 TRBV5-1 TGCGCCAGCAAACCAGGACATCAAACCGGGGAGCTGTTTTTT CASKPGHQTGELFF
- TRBD1 TRBJ1-2 TRBV29-1 TGCAGCGTTGCTGGACAGGGTGACTATGGCTACACCTTC CSVAGQGDYGYTF
many TRBD1 TRBJ2-5 TRBV29-1 TGCAGCGTTGACTTGGGGACAGGGGGGTCAGAGACCCAGTACTTC CSVDLGTGGSETQYF
few TRBD1 TRBJ1-4 TRBV20-1 TGCAGTGCTAGCGGGATAGGGACAGGGTCGCCTTTGGGAAGAAACGAAAAACTGTTTTTT CSASGIGTGSPLGRNEKLFF
many TRBD1 TRBJ1-4 TRBV11-2 TGTGCCAGCAGCGCAACACAGGGGCTGCACGAAAAACTGTTTTTT CASSATQGLHEKLFF
- TRBD1 TRBJ2-2 TRBV19 TGTGCCAGTAGGCAGGGGGTAGGCACCGGGGAGCTGTTTTTT CASRQGVGTGELFF
few TRBD1 TRBJ1-4 TRBV7-9 TGTGCCAGCAGCTTAGCGGACAGGTTTGCTAATGAAAAACTGTTTTTT CASSLADRFANEKLFF
many TRBD2 TRBJ2-2 TRBV2 TGTGCCAGCAGTGAGACGACTAGCGGCGTGAACACCGGGGAGCTGTTTTTT CASSETTSGVNTGELFF
many TRBD1 TRBJ2-5 TRBV28 TGTGCCAGCAGTTTTTTAGAACAGGGGGGCGAGACCCAGTACTTC CASSFLEQGGETQYF
few - TRBJ1-3 TRBV29-1 TGCAGCGTTGACCTGGGAGGGGACGGAAACACCATATATTTT CSVDLGGDGNTIYF
many - TRBJ2-5 TRBV7-2 TGTGCCAGCAGTTTAAACTGGCGCAAGGAGACCCAGTACTTC CASSLNWRKETQYF
many - TRBJ2-4 TRBV27 TGTGCCAGCAGTACCAGAGGACAGATTCAGTACTTC CASSTRGQIQYF
- TRBD2 TRBJ2-7 TRBV20-1 TGCAGTGCTAGCTCAGGACTAGCCGGCTACGAGCAGTACTTC CSASSGLAGYEQYF
- - TRBJ2-7 TRBV24-1 TGTGCCACCAGTAAGGTCGGGAACGAGCAGTACTTC CATSKVGNEQYF
few - TRBJ2-1 TRBV12-3/TRBV12-4 TGTGCCAGCTCGGAGATCACCTACAATGAGCAGTTCTTC CASSEITYNEQFF
- TRBD2 TRBJ2-5 TRBV28 TGTGCCAGCAGGTACCGGACTAGCGGGAGGTGGGAGACCCAGTACTTC CASRYRTSGRWETQYF
many TRBD1 TRBJ2-5 TRBV7-8 TGTGCCAGCAGCTTACAGGGGGTATCGACCCAGTACTTC CASSLQGVSTQYF
- - TRBJ2-7 TRBV27 TGTGCCAGCAGTTTTTTCCAGGGTAAGGGCGAGCAGTACTTC CASSFFQGKGEQYF
many - TRBJ1-1 TRBV3-1 TGTGCCAGCAATATGGGGGGTCGGACTGAAGCTTTCTTT CASNMGGRTEAFF
few - TRBJ1-6 TRBV7-3 TGTGCCAGCAGCCGGGGGCCTTCGGGACCGCTTGGCTCACCCCTCCACTTT CASSRGPSGPLGSPLHF
- - TRBJ2-1 TRBV9 TGTGCCAGCAGCGTAGCCAAAGGGGGAGCCTACAATGAGCAGTTCTTC CASSVAKGGAYNEQFF
- - TRBJ1-1 TRBV20-1 TGCAGTGCTAGGAAGCCGGCAGGGCCCACTGAAGCTTTCTTT CSARKPAGPTEAFF
many - TRBJ1-5 TRBV10-3 TGTGCCATCAGTGAGAGGGGTGGAAACCCCAATCAGCCCCAGCATTTT CAISERGGNPNQPQHF
many - TRBJ2-4 TRBV28 TGTGCCAGCAGCCGAGGGATGCCCCCACTGTTGGTTCAGTACTTC CASSRGMPPLLVQYF
- - TRBJ2-1 TRBV6-2/TRBV6-3 TGTGCCAGCAGTGAAGAGACCTTAAACAATGAGCAGTTCTTC CASSEETLNNEQFF
many - TRBJ2-7 TRBV6-1 TGTGCCAGCGGATCTCCGGGGGCCTACGAGCAGTACTTC CASGSPGAYEQYF
many TRBD1 TRBJ2-7 TRBV28 TGTGCCAGCAACTACCGGGACAGGGTAAACGAGCAGTACTTC CASNYRDRVNEQYF
- - TRBJ2-7 TRBV7-9 TGTGCCAGCAGCTTAGGGCCAGGGAAATCCTACGGGCAGTACTTC CASSLGPGKSYGQYF
- TRBD1 TRBJ1-1 TRBV19 TGTGCCAGAAACCCCTCACTTGGACAGGGCCCTGAAGCTTTCTTT CARNPSLGQGPEAFF
few - TRBJ2-3 TRBV27 TGTGCCAGCAGTTTAGGGGGGAAAAATACGCAGTATTTT CASSLGGKNTQYF
few - TRBJ1-1 TRBV19 TGTGCCAGTATTTCGTATCAGAACACTGAAGCTTTCTTT CASISYQNTEAFF
few - TRBJ2-4 TRBV9 TGTGCCAGCAGCCTGGGGGGTACAGGGAACATTCAGTACTTC CASSLGGTGNIQYF
- - TRBJ1-3 TRBV20-1 TGCAGTGCTAGACCCTACAGGAAAGGAAACACCATATATTTT CSARPYRKGNTIYF
many - TRBJ1-1 TRBV7-2 TGTGCCAGCAGCTCCCCCCGCGCCACAGGCATGAACACTGAAGCTTTCTTT CASSSPRATGMNTEAFF